This T cell receptor (beta chain) was observed in a study of OX40 agonist ivuxolimab in advanced cancers. Study background: The study reported partial responses in three patients: one hepatocellular carcinoma, two cutaneous melanoma. The study's findings and limits: At 0.1 to 3.0 mg/kg and by week 6, clonal expansion occurred in CD4+ and CD8+ blood T cells. Certain nonresponders likewise exhibited a low normalized T-cell clonal expansion.

CDR1 is SGHKS and CDR2 is YYEKEE in the germline V gene (reference sequence). Trimming cost V 0 bases and J 2 bases, with 5 bases left between them. This CDR3 has 13 amino acids. Some clones are missing from TCRdb's copy, which holds only in-frame ones; the method was immunoSEQ multiplex PCR. There are approximately 80,000 clones in the sample; roughly 88% occur only once, and less than 0.35% lies in the top ten. For this clone: The antigen is undetermined.

The chain recombines TRBV5-5 with TRBJ1-2; D not certain. Sequences were derived from CD4+ or CD8+ T cells sorted from blood, sampled in a trial of the OX40 agonist ivuxolimab. This TCR was recovered from an adult with an advanced solid tumor such as melanoma, head and neck, liver or kidney cancer. The CDR3 reads CASSLGGNYGYTF. For the CDR3, the DNA is TGTGCCAGCAGCTTGGGCGGGAACTATGGCTACACCTTC.